The rows below give T cell receptor beta chains drawn from one sample of a study of cytomegalovirus exposure and HLA in healthy donors. TCRdb's copy holds only in-frame clones and misses some; the assay was immunoSEQ multiplex PCR. The table lists some 31,000 clones. The source material was PBMCs. The origin of the receptors is a woman in her forties in good health and CMV-seropositive. Both conserved end residues are part of each CDR3. D genes are given only for firm matches.

V gene	J gene	D gene	CDR3 DNA	CDR3 protein
TRBV27	TRBJ2-6	TRBD2	TGTGCCAGCCCTTCGAACTTTCTAGCGGGACCCTCTGGGGCCAACGTCCTGACTTTC	CASPSNFLAGPSGANVLTF
TRBV5-4	TRBJ2-2	TRBD2	TGTGCCAGCAGCCCAAGAGCGGGAGCGAACACCGGGGAGCTGTTTTTT	CASSPRAGANTGELFF
TRBV4-3	TRBJ2-1	NA	TGCGCCAGCAGCCAGGAACTCACAGGCGATGAGCAGTTCTTC	CASSQELTGDEQFF
TRBV15	TRBJ2-1	TRBD2	TGTGCCACCAGCAGAGAGGTGGGACTAGCGGAAGAGGATGAGCAGTTCTTC	CATSREVGLAEEDEQFF
TRBV30	TRBJ2-6	NA	TGTGCCTGGAGATTCTCCCTGGCCAACGTCCTGACTTTC	CAWRFSLANVLTF
TRBV6-5	TRBJ1-2	TRBD1	TGTGCCAGCCACGGACAGGGAGGTCGAAACTATGGCTACACCTTC	CASHGQGGRNYGYTF
TRBV11-2	TRBJ2-7	TRBD1	TGTGCCAGCAGGCCAACAGGGGAGCCCATCTACGAGCAGTACTTC	CASRPTGEPIYEQYF
TRBV2	TRBJ2-3	TRBD2	TGTGCCAGCAGTTTACTAGCGGGAGGGACAGATACGCAGTATTTT	CASSLLAGGTDTQYF
TRBV12-5	TRBJ2-7	TRBD2	TGTGCTAGTGGTTTTTGGCTAGCGGGAACCTACGAGCAGTACTTC	CASGFWLAGTYEQYF
TRBV5-1	TRBJ2-7	TRBD1	TGCGCCAGCAGCTTGGTAGGGACAGGGTGGGACGAGCAGTACTTC	CASSLVGTGWDEQYF
TRBV4-1	TRBJ2-7	TRBD2	TGCGCCAGCAGCCGGCCCGGGACTAGCGGCTACGAGCAGTACTTC	CASSRPGTSGYEQYF
TRBV2	TRBJ1-3	NA	TGTGCCAGCAGTGAACAGAACACCATATATTTT	CASSEQNTIYF
TRBV27	TRBJ2-7	NA	TGTGCCAGCATAGAGATCGAGCAGTACTTC	CASIEIEQYF
TRBV30	TRBJ1-1	NA	TGTGCCTGGAGTCGACAGAGGAACACTGAAGCTTTCTTT	CAWSRQRNTEAFF
TRBV18	TRBJ2-7	TRBD2	TGTGCCAGCTCCCGCGGACTAGCGGGAGCGGGAGAGCAGTACTTC	CASSRGLAGAGEQYF
TRBV4-1	TRBJ2-1	NA	TGCGCCAGCAGCCAAGAATGGAGTGAGCAGTTCTTC	CASSQEWSEQFF
TRBV27	TRBJ2-7	TRBD1	TGTGCCAGCAGTCTACGTGGGACAGGCTTCTACGAGCAGTACTTC	CASSLRGTGFYEQYF
TRBV11-3	TRBJ1-1	TRBD1	TGTGCCAGCAGCCTCCGACAGGGCACTGAAGCTTTCTTT	CASSLRQGTEAFF
TRBV19	TRBJ1-5	NA	TGTGCCAGTAGTATAAAGCCGGGTAATCAGCCCCAGCATTTT	CASSIKPGNQPQHF
TRBV30	TRBJ2-7	NA	TGTGCCTGGAGTGTTGGAGGGGCCCAGGAGCAGTACTTC	CAWSVGGAQEQYF
TRBV5-6	TRBJ2-5	TRBD2	TGTGCCAGCAGCCCGGGACTAGCGGGAGGGCCAGGGGAGACCCAGTACTTC	CASSPGLAGGPGETQYF
TRBV30	TRBJ1-2	NA	TGTGCCGGGAGTCTCGGGGGGTCTCTGAACTATGGCTACACCTTC	CAGSLGGSLNYGYTF
TRBV19	TRBJ1-1	TRBD1	TGTGCCAGTAGTACGGGACAGCCGAACACTGAAGCTTTCTTT	CASSTGQPNTEAFF
TRBV7-9	TRBJ1-5	NA	TGTGCCAGCAGCCCGAGGGGGGGGAGCAATCAGCCCCAGCATTTT	CASSPRGGSNQPQHF
TRBV4-2	TRBJ2-7	TRBD2	TGTGCCAGCAGCCAAGGTCTAGCGGGCGGGAGCACCTACGAGCAGTACTTC	CASSQGLAGGSTYEQYF
TRBV18	TRBJ2-2	TRBD2	TGTGCCAGCTCTCCCCAAGAAGCGGGAAAGAGAACCGGGGAGCTGTTTTTT	CASSPQEAGKRTGELFF
TRBV2	TRBJ2-1	TRBD1	TGTGCCAGCCGGAAGCCAGGGGGCACCTACAATGAGCAGTTCTTC	CASRKPGGTYNEQFF
TRBV19	TRBJ2-7	NA	TGTGCCAGTAGCTTCGGGCTACGGGGCTACGAGCAGTACTTC	CASSFGLRGYEQYF
TRBV4-1	TRBJ1-2	NA	TGCGCCAGCAGCCAGGCCAGGGGCTATGGCTACACCTTC	CASSQARGYGYTF
TRBV20-1	TRBJ1-2	NA	TGCAGTGCCCTACCCGGTCTCAGCTACACCTTC	CSALPGLSYTF
TRBV20-1	TRBJ1-1	TRBD1	TGCAGTGCTAGCATGGACAGGGGGGCTTTCTTT	CSASMDRGAFF
TRBV4-2	TRBJ2-7	NA	TGTGCCAGCAGAGATGACGGGGAGGCCTACGAGCAGTACTTC	CASRDDGEAYEQYF
TRBV6-1	TRBJ1-3	NA	TGTGCCAGCAACCGGCGGCTCTCTGGAAACACCATATATTTT	CASNRRLSGNTIYF
TRBV6-5	TRBJ2-7	NA	TGTGCCAGCAGTGAGGCAGATTTATACGAGCAGTACTTC	CASSEADLYEQYF
TRBV9	TRBJ2-1	TRBD2	TGTGCCAGCAGCGTAGTTAGGCTAGCGGGACTATATGAGCAGTTCTTC	CASSVVRLAGLYEQFF